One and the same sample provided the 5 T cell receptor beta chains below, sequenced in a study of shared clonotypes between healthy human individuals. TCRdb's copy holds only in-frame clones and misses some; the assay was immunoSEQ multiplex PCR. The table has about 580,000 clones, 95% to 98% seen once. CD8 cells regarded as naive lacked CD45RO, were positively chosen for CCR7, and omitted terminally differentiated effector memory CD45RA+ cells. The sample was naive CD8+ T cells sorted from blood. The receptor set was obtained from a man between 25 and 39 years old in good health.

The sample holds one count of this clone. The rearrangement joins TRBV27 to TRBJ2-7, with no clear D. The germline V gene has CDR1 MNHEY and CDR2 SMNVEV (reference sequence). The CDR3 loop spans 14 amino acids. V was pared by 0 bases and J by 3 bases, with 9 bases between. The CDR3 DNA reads TGTGCCAGCAGTTTATCGAGTTTACTCTACGAGCAGTACTTC. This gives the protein CASSLSSLLYEQYF.

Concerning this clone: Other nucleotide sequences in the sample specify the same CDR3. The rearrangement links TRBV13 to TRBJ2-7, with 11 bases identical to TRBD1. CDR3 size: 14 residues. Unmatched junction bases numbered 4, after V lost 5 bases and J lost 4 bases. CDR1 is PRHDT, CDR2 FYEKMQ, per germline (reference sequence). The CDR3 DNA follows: TGTGCCAGCAGCCCTGGGACAGGGGGTTACGAGCAGTACTTC. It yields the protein CASSPGTGGYEQYF.

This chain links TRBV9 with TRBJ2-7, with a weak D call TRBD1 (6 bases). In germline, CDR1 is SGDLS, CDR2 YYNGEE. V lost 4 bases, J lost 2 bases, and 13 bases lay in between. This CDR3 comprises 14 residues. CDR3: CASSPGAGAYEQYF. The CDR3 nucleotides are TGTGCCAGCAGCCCCGGGGCAGGGGCCTACGAGCAGTACTTC.

DNA of the CDR3: TGCGCCAGCAGCTTGGGTAGGTCTGCGCGCAGCACGGTCACTGAAGCTTTCTTT. It is translated as CASSLGRSARSTVTEAFF. This chain uses TRBV5-1 with TRBJ1-1; D is uncertain. With 0 bases removed from V and 4 bases from J, the gap between germline ends came to 22 bases. The CDR3 extends over 18 amino acids. Germline CDR1 SGHRS, CDR2 YFSETQ. Based on the CDR3 plus reference TRBV5-1 and TRBJ1-1, the full variable domain is KAGVTQTPRYLIKTRGQQVTLSCSPISGHRSVSWYQQTPGQGLQFLFEYFSETQRNKGNFPGRFSGRQFSNSRSEMNVSTLELGDSALYLCASSLGRSARSTVTEAFFGQGTRLTVV.

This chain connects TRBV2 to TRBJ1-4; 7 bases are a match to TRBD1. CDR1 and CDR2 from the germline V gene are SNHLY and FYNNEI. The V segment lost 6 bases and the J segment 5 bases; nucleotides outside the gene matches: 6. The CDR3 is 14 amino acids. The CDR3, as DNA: TGTGCCAGCAGAACAGACAGGGCCAATGAAAAACTGTTTTTT. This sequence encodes CASRTDRANEKLFF.